The T cell receptor (beta chain) described here comes from a study of CXCR3-negative and CXCR3-positive naive CD8 T cells. Study results and caveats: More hydrophobic TRB CDR3s occurred in CXCR3-positive than in CXCR3-negative naive cells.

Germline V gives CDR1 SQVTM, CDR2 ANQGSEA. CDR3 length: 14 residues. Concerning this clonotype itself: Its antigen is unknown.

UMI labels and 5' RACE were used to prepare the TRB cDNA libraries. TCRdb reprocessed the 5' RACE reads and keeps a single row for each CDR3 protein, giving no DNA. This sample contains more than 5,000 distinct CDR3 sequences. The origin of this receptor is a human donor in good health. Some clones in this sample may be carry-over from other donors' samples. The chain recombines TRBV29-1 with TRBJ2-2; TCRdb's D call, TRBD2, is unchecked because there is no DNA. Sequencing was done on a sample of naive CXCR3+ CD8+ T cells from blood. As to subset: CD45RO-CCR7+CD27+CD95- naive CD8+ T cells expressing CXCR3 (TNR3+). CDR3 in amino acids: CSVEDPLATGELFF.